The 22 T cell receptor beta chains below all came from one sample that was sequenced in a study of molecular identifiers for immune sequencing clone quantification. In TCRdb, the PCR reads were re-called with MiXCR into one record per CDR3 protein. The sample lists a few hundred thousand distinct CDR3 sequences, over 20% occurring once. Sample: naive CD8+ T cells from blood, with Jurkat cell RNA spiked in. This sample's subset: FACS-sorted CD8+CD4-CCR7+CD45RA+ naive T cells. The receptors here all came from a human donor in good health. Some libraries in this study had Jurkat cell RNA spiked in.

About this clonotype: This clone may be a read error of a much larger clone one base away. This chain uses TRBV15 with TRBJ2-3, with D perhaps matching TRBD2 (6 bases). CDR3 length equals 15 residues. Germline V gene sequence: CDR1 LNHNV, CDR2 YYDKDF (reference sequence). The CDR3: CGTSSVGEVTDTQYF. The CDR3 nucleotides are TGTGGCACCAGCAGCGTCGGGGAGGTCACAGATACGCAGTATTTT.

To note about this clonotype: This could be a read error, since a much larger clone is one nucleotide away. The V call is TRBV15, the J call TRBJ2-3, with a possible D match to TRBD2 (5 bases). The CDR3 totals 19 residues. Germline lookup yields CDR1 LNHNV and CDR2 YYDKDF (reference sequence). The CDR3 loop is CVTSRAGLQLISSTDTQYF. DNA for the CDR3: TGTGTCACCAGCAGAGCAGGACTCCAACTTATCTCTAGCACAGATACGCAGTATTTT. Looking up the rest from reference TRBV15 and TRBJ2-3 gives the full variable domain: DAMVIQNPRYQVTQFGKPVTLSCSQTLNHNVMYWYQQKSSQAPKLLFHYYDKDFNNEADTPDNFQSRRPNTSFCFLDIRSPGLGDTAMYLCVTSRAGLQLISSTDTQYFGPGTRLTVL.

This clonotype was detected only a few times. The V call is TRBV6-2 or TRBV6-3, the J call TRBJ2-1; TRBD2 agrees at 8 bases. The V gene's germline CDR1 is MNHEY and CDR2 SVGEGT. V gave up 6 bases and J gave up 3 bases; unmatched junction bases: 1. This CDR3 comprises 13 residues. The DNA for the CDR3 is TGTGCCAGCAGCGGGGGGGACTACAATGAGCAGTTCTTC. Translating gives CASSGGDYNEQFF.

The chain uses TRBV6-2 or TRBV6-3 and TRBJ2-7; 7 bases fit TRBD1. CDR3 length: 13 residues. V shed 6 bases, J shed 7 bases, and the junction held 9 bases outside the gene matches. The V gene's germline CDR1 is MNHEY and CDR2 SVGEGT. CDR3 residues: CASRSGGTGEQYF. As DNA, the CDR3 is TGTGCCAGCAGGTCAGGGGGAACCGGAGAGCAGTACTTC.

The chain carries TRBV7-6 and TRBJ2-7; D is perhaps TRBD1 (6 bases). The CDR3 length is 15 residues. Germline CDR1 reads SGHVS; CDR2 reads FNYEAQ. Trimming took off 5 bases at V and 3 bases at J, with 17 bases between the two ends. The DNA for the CDR3 is TGTGCCAGCAGCCTAGAACAGGGACCTATCTACGAGCAGTACTTC. Encoded protein: CASSLEQGPIYEQYF.

This clonotype was observed a few times. The J gene is TRBJ2-7, the V gene TRBV11-1, with D uncertain. This CDR3 region has 15 residues. V lost 1 base and J lost 6, with 16 bases in between. CDR1 SGHAT and CDR2 FQDESV come from the germline V gene (reference sequence). CDR3 residues: CASSLGSQSPLEQYF. CDR3 DNA: TGTGCCAGCAGCTTAGGTAGTCAATCCCCTCTCGAGCAGTACTTC.

On this clonotype itself: This may arise from a read error, as a much more abundant clone is one base away. CDR3 loop: CASSRGLAGGTTHEQYF. CDR3 in DNA: TGTGCCAGTAGTAGAGGGCTAGCGGGAGGAACCACCCACGAGCAGTACTTC. The rearrangement joins TRBV19 to TRBJ2-7; 11 bases are a match to TRBD2. CDR1 and CDR2 (germline): LNHDA, SQIVND (reference sequence). Trimming at V came to 4 bases and at J to 5 bases, leaving 13 bases not matched to a gene. The CDR3 has 17 amino acids.

This clonotype appeared many times. The DNA of the CDR3 is TGTGCCAGCAGCCGGGACATAAGAGGCCAGTACTTC. Its translation is CASSRDIRGQYF. The genes are TRBV5-8 and TRBJ2-5; weak D call: TRBD1 (6 bases). Germline V gene data show CDR1 as SGHTS and CDR2 as YDEGEE. The CDR3 extends over 12 amino acids. The V gene lost 4 bases and the J gene lost 10 bases, with 14 bases spanning the gap.

The table lists this clonotype with many counts. The rearrangement joins TRBV7-6 to TRBJ1-1; maybe TRBD1 (6 bases). This CDR3 contains 14 residues. Germline assignment: CDR1 SGHVS and CDR2 FNYEAQ. The germline V and J ends were trimmed by 5 bases and 4 bases, with 14 bases remaining between them. The DNA for the CDR3 is TGTGCCAGCAGCCCCCGGACAGTTTCCACTGAAGCTTTCTTT. This encodes CASSPRTVSTEAFF.

The gene calls are TRBV2 and TRBJ1-2; D might be TRBD1 (5 bases). The CDR3 sequence is 13 residues long. V lost 10 bases and J 8 bases, leaving 20 bases between the germline ends. Germline V gene sequence: CDR1 SNHLY, CDR2 FYNNEI. CDR3 region: CATPGRVPFGYTF. For the CDR3, the DNA is TGTGCCACCCCGGGACGGGTACCTTTCGGCTACACCTTC.

Comments on this clonotype: This likely comes from a read error, as the CDR3 has no conserved phenylalanine or tryptophan at its end. The CDR3 DNA reads TGTGCCAGCAGCTTAGCACCGGGACAGGGCGAAGAGACCCAGTACCTC. This encodes CASSLAPGQGEETQYL. The chain couples TRBV7-9 to TRBJ2-5; 9 bases map to TRBD1. The CDR3 extends over 16 amino acids. Germline V gene lookup returns CDR1 SEHNR and CDR2 FQNEAQ (reference sequence). Losses at the gene ends were 0 bases for V and 3 bases for J; bases not matched to a gene: 5.

The sample holds a few counts of this clonotype. The chain links TRBV13 to TRBJ1-1; the D gene is possibly TRBD1 (6 bases). Germline V gene sequence: CDR1 PRHDT, CDR2 FYEKMQ (reference sequence). This CDR3 is built from 15 residues. Trimming took off 3 bases at V and 0 bases at J, with 11 bases between the two ends. The CDR3 sequence: CASSLLTGMNTEAFF. In DNA form, the CDR3 reads TGTGCCAGCAGCTTGTTAACAGGGATGAACACTGAAGCTTTCTTT.

This clonotype was seen at least ten times. The chain is built from TRBV9 and TRBJ2-7; TRBD1 agrees at 7 bases. In germline, CDR1 is SGDLS, CDR2 YYNGEE. With 0 bases clipped from V and 0 bases from J, the junction kept 0 bases outside the gene matches. The CDR3 loop spans 14 amino acids. DNA for the CDR3: TGTGCCAGCAGCGTAGGGGACAGCTCCTACGAGCAGTACTTC. Translation: CASSVGDSSYEQYF.

This clonotype was seen a few times. The chain combines TRBV11-2 with TRBJ2-1; possibly TRBD2 for D (5 bases). The V gene lost 11 bases and the J gene lost 0 bases, with 5 bases spanning the gap. CDR1 and CDR2 from the germline V gene are SGHAT and FQNNGV. This CDR3 contains 11 residues. CDR3 sequence reads: CAGSSYNEQFF. DNA for the CDR3: TGTGCCGGGAGCTCCTACAATGAGCAGTTCTTC.

In its sample, this clonotype was seen many times. The V call is TRBV28, the J call TRBJ2-2; TRBD2 matches at 10 bases. The V gene's germline CDR1 is MDHEN and CDR2 SYDVKM. With V trimmed by 11 bases and J by 5 bases, 11 bases remained unmatched. The CDR3 loop spans 15 amino acids. CDR3 DNA: TGTGCCCTGGGGGTAGCGGGAGGACGGACCGGGGAGCTGTTTTTT. It translates to CALGVAGGRTGELFF.

This clonotype was recorded a few times. The chain recombines TRBV7-9 with TRBJ1-1; 7 bases line up with TRBD1. The germline V gene encodes CDR1 SEHNR and CDR2 FQNEAQ (reference sequence). The junction had 15 bases not matched to a gene; V was cut back by 1 base and J by 4 bases. The CDR3 spans 18 residues. The CDR3 here is CASSLVRGHFGFGTEAFF. The DNA for the CDR3 is TGTGCCAGCAGCTTAGTTAGGGGGCATTTCGGGTTTGGCACTGAAGCTTTCTTT.

This clonotype has only a few counts. The chain has TRBV20-1 and TRBJ2-6; 7 bases are a match to TRBD2. V lost 0 bases to trimming and J lost 2 bases; unmatched junction nucleotides: 4. The CDR3 sequence is 16 residues long. The germline gives CDR1 DFQATT, CDR2 SNEGSKA (reference sequence). The CDR3 DNA reads TGCAGTGCTAGAGATCTTGGGGGGGCTGGGGCCAACGTCCTGACTTTC. Amino acids: CSARDLGGAGANVLTF.

This clonotype was seen more than once but under ten times. The V gene is TRBV5-1, the J gene TRBJ2-3; 7 bases align to TRBD1. V was clipped by 4 bases and J by 0 bases; unmatched bases: 11. CDR1 is SGHRS and CDR2 is YFSETQ in the germline V gene. The CDR3 spans 17 residues. The CDR3 is CASSDGTVLVSTDTQYF. The DNA for the CDR3 is TGCGCCAGCAGCGACGGGACAGTGCTTGTTAGCACAGATACGCAGTATTTT.

This clonotype came up a few times. The chain uses TRBV6-5 and TRBJ2-3, with D possibly TRBD2 on 5 matching bases. Trimming left V 2 bases short and J 2 bases short, with 20 bases between. This CDR3 has 18 amino acids. Germline values: CDR1 MNHEY, CDR2 SVGAGI. The CDR3 DNA reads TGTGCCAGCAGTTACACCCAGGTTAGAGGGCTTTACACAGATACGCAGTATTTT. It yields the protein CASSYTQVRGLYTDTQYF.

This rearrangement joins TRBV7-9 to TRBJ2-7; D possibly uses TRBD1 or TRBD2 (5 bases each). CDR1 and CDR2 (germline): SEHNR, FQNEAQ (reference sequence). V lost 7 bases and J 6 bases, leaving 16 bases between the germline ends. The CDR3 runs to 13 residues. The CDR3 nucleotides are TGTGCCAGCACCGAGGGGACGGGCGGCGAGCAGTACTTC. This codes for CASTEGTGGEQYF.

On this clonotype: A read error may account for a junction end that differs from germline. This chain joins TRBV12-3 or TRBV12-4 and TRBJ1-1; no reliable D call. The CDR3 consists of 13 residues. The CDR3 bases are TGTGCCAGCAGTTTGTCAGAGAACACTGGAGCTTTCTTT. Protein sequence: CASSLSENTGAFF.

This clonotype was recorded a few times. The chain recombines TRBV9 with TRBJ1-3; possibly TRBD1 for D (6 bases). Germline values: CDR1 SGDLS, CDR2 YYNGEE. This CDR3 spans 15 amino acids. The V gene lost 3 bases and the J gene lost 0 bases, with 10 bases spanning the gap. The CDR3 spells CASSAQGSSGNTIYF. DNA for the CDR3: TGTGCCAGCAGCGCACAGGGCTCCTCTGGAAACACCATATATTTT. Full variable domain (outside the CDR3, taken from reference TRBV9 and TRBJ1-3): DSGVTQTPKHLITATGQRVTLRCSPRSGDLSVYWYQQSLDQGLQFLIQYYNGEERAKGNILERFSAQQFPDLHSELNLSSLELGDSALYFCASSAQGSSGNTIYFGEGSWLTVV.